A single sample gave rise to the 25 T cell receptor beta chains below, sequenced in a study of blood T cell repertoires in COVID-19. TCRdb's copy holds only in-frame clones and misses some; the assay was immunoSEQ multiplex PCR. The sample has 150,000 to 250,000 clones, 70% to 85% seen once. Source material: peripheral blood. The source of these receptors is a human donor with acute or convalescent COVID-19. The donor label of this sample is uncertain.

This clone was seen once. This chain uses TRBV11-2 with TRBJ1-2; 9 bases are a match to TRBD1. After removal of 3 bases from V and 7 bases from J, the junction contained 3 bases not matched to a gene. Germline lookup yields CDR1 SGHAT and CDR2 FQNNGV. The CDR3 consists of 13 residues. In DNA, the CDR3 is TGTGCCAGCAGCTTGGACAGGGGTTCTGGCTACACCTTC. Its translation is CASSLDRGSGYTF. The full variable domain, its missing parts supplied by reference TRBV11-2 and TRBJ1-2, is EAGVAQSPRYKIIEKRQSVAFWCNPISGHATLYWYQQILGQGPKLLIQFQNNGVVDDSQLPKDRFSAERLKGVDSTLKIQPAKLEDSAVYLCASSLDRGSGYTFGSGTRLTVV.

J is TRBJ1-4 and V is TRBV7-9; D is undetermined. The CDR3 length is 15 residues. Between the trimmed V and J ends, which lost 3 bases and 5 bases, there was a span of 13 bases. CDR1 is SEHNR, CDR2 FQNEAQ, per germline (reference sequence). DNA of the CDR3: TGTGCCAGCAGCTTTTCCGGGATATCAAATGAAAAACTGTTTTTT. It encodes CASSFSGISNEKLFF.

The gene calls are TRBV10-3 and TRBJ2-7; 10 bases map to TRBD1. The CDR3 contains 15 residues. Germline V gene sequence: CDR1 ENHRY, CDR2 SYGVKD. Unmatched junction bases numbered 6, after V lost 1 base and J lost 6 bases. The CDR3, as DNA: TGTGCCATCAGTGAGTGGGGACAGGGGTCGTCCGAGCAGTACTTC. Translating gives CAISEWGQGSSEQYF.

The V and J genes are TRBV3-1 (or the pseudogene TRBV3-2) and TRBJ2-2; 8 nucleotides match TRBD2. This CDR3 spans 14 amino acids. J gave up 5 bases and V 3 bases, and 2 bases lay outside the gene matches. Looked up from germline, CDR1 is LGHDT and CDR2 is YNNKEL (reference sequence). The CDR3 spells CASSQSSGTGELFF. As DNA, the CDR3 is TGTGCCAGCAGCCAGTCTAGCGGGACCGGGGAGCTGTTTTTT.

The V call is TRBV29-1, the J call TRBJ1-2; TRBD1 matches at 8 bases. The CDR3 extends over 13 amino acids. In germline, CDR1 is SQVTM, CDR2 ANQGSEA. With V trimmed by 3 bases and J by 4 bases, 4 bases remained unmatched. CDR3 in amino acids: CSVDGQGVYGYTF. The CDR3 bases are TGCAGCGTTGACGGACAGGGTGTCTATGGCTACACCTTC.

In its sample, this clone was seen a few times. In nucleotides, the CDR3 is TGTGCCTGGAGTGTAACTTTCCAAGAGACCCAGTACTTC. Translating it yields CAWSVTFQETQYF. The chain joins TRBV30 to TRBJ2-5; D is undetermined. The CDR3 is made up of 13 amino acids. V lost 0 bases, J lost 1 base, and 6 bases lay in between. Germline assignment: CDR1 GTSNPN and CDR2 SVGIG (reference sequence).

The chain recombines TRBV21-1 with TRBJ2-3; whether TRBD1, the table's D call, matches the DNA was not checked. TRBV21-1 is deemed a pseudogene. This CDR3 comprises 17 residues. In DNA, the CDR3 is TGTGCCAGCAGCACCCTACAGGGGTCGGCACGCACAGATACGCAGTATTTT. It is translated as CASSTLQGSARTDTQYF.

CDR3 nucleotide sequence: TGCGCCAGCAGCTTGGAGGGACAGTTCGGAACCGGGGAGCTGTTTTTT. It codes for CASSLEGQFGTGELFF. V gene TRBV5-1 combines with J gene TRBJ2-2; 7 bases align to TRBD1. Germline values: CDR1 SGHRS, CDR2 YFSETQ. The CDR3 consists of 16 residues. V was clipped by 0 bases and J by 5 bases; unmatched bases: 7.

The chain has TRBV30 and TRBJ1-4; 7 bases line up with TRBD1. This CDR3 region has 13 residues. CDR1 and CDR2 (germline): GTSNPN, SVGIG (reference sequence). V was clipped by 4 bases and J by 4 bases; unmatched bases: 3. DNA for the CDR3: TGTGCCTGGAACAGGGGAGGTAATGAAAAACTGTTTTTT. As protein: CAWNRGGNEKLFF.

The chain carries TRBV7-9 and TRBJ2-7; 7 bases match TRBD2. The CDR3 is 14 amino acids. V was pared by 6 bases and J by 2 bases, with 7 bases of the junction left unmatched. From germline, CDR1 is SEHNR and CDR2 FQNEAQ (reference sequence). CDR3 in amino acids: CASSSLAEPYEQYF. As DNA, the CDR3 is TGTGCCAGCAGTTCGCTAGCGGAACCCTACGAGCAGTACTTC.

The J gene is TRBJ2-7, the V gene TRBV19, with 7 bases matching TRBD2. V shed 0 bases, J shed 7 bases, and the junction held 9 bases outside the gene matches. The CDR3 spans 15 residues. Germline CDR1 and CDR2: LNHDA and SQIVND (reference sequence). CDR3 protein: CASSIEAGASVEQYF. CDR3 DNA: TGTGCCAGTAGTATAGAGGCGGGAGCGTCCGTGGAGCAGTACTTC.

This chain connects TRBV7-2 to TRBJ2-5; the match to TRBD1 covers 12 bases. Germline V lookup: CDR1 SGHTA, CDR2 FQGNSA. This CDR3 has 18 amino acids. V trimming: 4 bases; J trimming: 4 bases; junction bases outside the gene matches: 13. The CDR3 is CASSSVPGQGASGETQYF. The CDR3 DNA sequence: TGTGCCAGCAGCTCGGTCCCGGGACAGGGGGCGAGTGGAGAGACCCAGTACTTC.

This chain links TRBV5-4 with TRBJ1-2; 7 bases are shared with TRBD1. Germline trimming cut 0 bases from V and 6 bases from J; bases unmatched to any gene: 8. CDR1 and CDR2 from the germline V gene are SGHNT and YYREEE (reference sequence). The CDR3 has 15 residues. The CDR3 bases are TGTGCCAGCAGCTTGGCAAACAGGGGCGAGAATGGCTACACCTTC. Its translation is CASSLANRGENGYTF.

The chain uses TRBV5-5 and TRBJ1-5; 7 nucleotides line up with TRBD1. The V segment lost 0 bases and the J segment 5 bases; nucleotides outside the gene matches: 5. The germline CDR1 and CDR2 sequences are SGHKS and YYEKEE (reference sequence). CDR3 size: 15 residues. CDR3 residues: CASSLADRRDQPQHF. The CDR3 nucleotides read TGTGCCAGCAGCTTGGCGGACAGGAGGGATCAGCCCCAGCATTTT. The entire variable domain, with the rest obtained from reference TRBV5-5 and TRBJ1-5, is as follows: DAGVTQSPTHLIKTRGQQVTLRCSPISGHKSVSWYQQVLGQGPQFIFQYYEKEERGRGNFPDRFSARQFPNYSSELNVNALLLGDSALYLCASSLADRRDQPQHFGDGTRLSIL.

The chain couples TRBV4-1 to TRBJ2-7; D possibly corresponds to TRBD2 (5 bases). V was clipped by 4 bases and J by 1 base, with 14 bases between them. CDR1 is MGHRA and CDR2 is YSYEKL in the germline V gene. The CDR3 totals 15 residues. DNA of the CDR3: TGCGCCAGCAGCCCGGCCCCCGGGAATTCCTACGAGCAGTACTTC. Translation: CASSPAPGNSYEQYF.

The chain recombines TRBV6-5 with TRBJ2-7, with D unresolved. The V gene's germline CDR1 is MNHEY and CDR2 SVGAGI. CDR3 size: 12 residues. V dropped 5 bases and J dropped 2 bases, with 7 bases sitting between them. CDR3 DNA sequence: TGTGCCAGCAGTCACAGAGCCTACGAGCAGTACTTC. The encoded protein is CASSHRAYEQYF.

This clone was counted once. The DNA of the CDR3 is TGTGCCAGCAGCACAGGGGGCGCCGGGGCCAACGTCCTGACTTTC. Translating gives CASSTGGAGANVLTF. The chain joins TRBV7-3 to TRBJ2-6; 9 positions match TRBD1. This CDR3 spans 15 amino acids. V lost 5 bases to trimming and J lost 4 bases; unmatched junction nucleotides: 3. Germline V gives CDR1 SGHTA, CDR2 FQGTGA.

The gene calls are TRBV5-5 and TRBJ1-1; 10 nucleotides line up with TRBD1. Germline values: CDR1 SGHKS, CDR2 YYEKEE (reference sequence). Trimming at V came to 4 bases and at J to 5 bases, leaving 5 bases not matched to a gene. This CDR3 is built from 14 residues. The CDR3 DNA reads TGTGCCAGCAGCCCGACAGGGGGCGAGACTGAAGCTTTCTTT. This sequence encodes CASSPTGGETEAFF. The variable domain in full, completed from reference TRBV5-5 and TRBJ1-1, reads DAGVTQSPTHLIKTRGQQVTLRCSPISGHKSVSWYQQVLGQGPQFIFQYYEKEERGRGNFPDRFSARQFPNYSSELNVNALLLGDSALYLCASSPTGGETEAFFGQGTRLTVV.

The CDR3 nucleotides are TGTGCCAGCTCTAGGGACAACCAAGAGACCCAGTACTTC. It is translated as CASSRDNQETQYF. The chain carries TRBV18 and TRBJ2-5, with D perhaps matching TRBD1 (6 bases). CDR1 is KGHSH, CDR2 LQKENI, per germline. This CDR3 region has 13 residues. The V and J ends lost 6 bases and 0 bases respectively, with 8 bases between them.

The CDR3: CASSLAGGAYEQYF. Written as DNA, the CDR3 is TGTGCCAGCAGTTTAGCGGGAGGAGCCTACGAGCAGTACTTC. The J gene is TRBJ2-7, the V gene TRBV6-2 or TRBV6-3; 10 bases match TRBD2. Trimming at V came to 4 bases and at J to 2 bases, leaving 2 bases not matched to a gene. CDR1 is MNHEY and CDR2 is SVGEGT in the germline V gene. This CDR3 contains 14 residues.

The chain recombines TRBV6-1 with TRBJ2-1; possible D gene TRBD2, 7 bases. The germline V and J ends were trimmed by 2 bases and 3 bases, with 17 bases remaining between them. Germline values: CDR1 MNHNS, CDR2 SASEGT. The CDR3 has 17 residues. The CDR3 here is CASSERGGGGYYNEQFF. The CDR3 DNA is TGTGCCAGCAGTGAAAGGGGGGGTGGAGGGTACTACAATGAGCAGTTCTTC.

The chain is built from TRBV19 and TRBJ2-2; 12 positions agree with TRBD2. V lost 7 bases, J lost 6 bases, and 9 bases stayed unmatched. This CDR3 comprises 16 residues. Germline loops: CDR1 LNHDA, CDR2 SQIVND (reference sequence). CDR3 protein: CASKPPSGRAPGELFF. In DNA form, the CDR3 reads TGTGCCAGTAAACCTCCTAGCGGGAGGGCCCCCGGGGAGCTGTTTTTT.

J is TRBJ1-2 and V is TRBV6-2 or TRBV6-3; D not resolved. This CDR3 has 14 amino acids. CDR1 MNHEY and CDR2 SVGEGT come from the germline V gene. Trimming removed 7 bases from V and 3 bases from J, with 15 bases in between. The CDR3 coding sequence is TGTGCCAGCACCCCGGGAACGGACTACTATGGCTACACCTTC. This sequence encodes CASTPGTDYYGYTF.

The chain has TRBV4-2 and TRBJ2-7; 7 positions agree with TRBD1. Germline-derived CDR1 and CDR2 are LGHNA and YNFKEQ. V was pared by 1 base and J by 7 bases, with 7 bases of the junction left unmatched. CDR3 size: 14 residues. In DNA, the CDR3 is TGTGCCAGCAGCCAAGGCGACAGGGCGCGGGAGCAGTACTTC. Its translation is CASSQGDRAREQYF.

This clone was seen a few times. The gene calls are TRBV2 and TRBJ2-1; TRBD2 matches 9 bases. The CDR3 totals 16 residues. Germline V CDR1 and CDR2: SNHLY, FYNNEI. V was clipped by 8 bases and J by 0 bases; unmatched bases: 8. CDR3 protein: CASQAGGDPSYNEQFF. CDR3 bases: TGTGCCAGCCAAGCGGGAGGTGACCCCTCCTACAATGAGCAGTTCTTC.